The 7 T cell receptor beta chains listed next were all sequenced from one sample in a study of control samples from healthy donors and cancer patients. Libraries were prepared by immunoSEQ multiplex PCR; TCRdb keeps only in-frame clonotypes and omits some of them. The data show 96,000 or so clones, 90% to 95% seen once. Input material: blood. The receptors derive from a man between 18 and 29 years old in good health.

The CDR3 protein is CASSPWGTESPLHF. Written as DNA, the CDR3 is TGTGCCAGTTCCCCCTGGGGAACGGAATCACCCCTCCACTTT. The rearrangement uses TRBV7-8 and TRBJ1-6, with D uncertain. This CDR3 spans 14 amino acids. Germline V gives CDR1 SGHVS, CDR2 FQNEAQ. V was shortened by 9 bases and J by 10 bases, with 19 bases between the two germline ends. The full variable domain, rest sourced from reference TRBV7-8 and TRBJ1-6, is GAGVSQSPRYKVAKRGQDVALRCDPISGHVSLFWYQQALGQGPEFLTYFQNEAQLDKSGLPSDRFFAERPEGSVSTLKIQRTQQEDSAVYLCASSPWGTESPLHFGNGTRLTVT.

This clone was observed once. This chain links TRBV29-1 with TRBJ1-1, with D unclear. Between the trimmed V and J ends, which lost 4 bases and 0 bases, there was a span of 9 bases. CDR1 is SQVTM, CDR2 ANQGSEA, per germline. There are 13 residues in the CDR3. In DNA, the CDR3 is TGCAGCGTTGCAATTCACATGAACACTGAAGCTTTCTTT. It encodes CSVAIHMNTEAFF.

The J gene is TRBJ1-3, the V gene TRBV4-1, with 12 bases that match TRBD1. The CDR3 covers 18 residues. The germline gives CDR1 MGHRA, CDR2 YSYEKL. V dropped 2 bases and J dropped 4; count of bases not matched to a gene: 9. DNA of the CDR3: TGCGCCAGCAGCCAACGAGGGACAGGGGGCCGGTCAGGAAACACCATATATTTT. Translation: CASSQRGTGGRSGNTIYF.

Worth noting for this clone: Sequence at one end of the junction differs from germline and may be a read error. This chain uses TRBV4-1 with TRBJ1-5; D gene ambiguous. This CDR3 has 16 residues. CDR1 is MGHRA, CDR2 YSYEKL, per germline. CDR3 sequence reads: CASTQKALGGGQPQHF. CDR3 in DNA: TGCGCCAGCACCCAAAAGGCATTGGGCGGCGGTCAGCCCCAGCATTTT.

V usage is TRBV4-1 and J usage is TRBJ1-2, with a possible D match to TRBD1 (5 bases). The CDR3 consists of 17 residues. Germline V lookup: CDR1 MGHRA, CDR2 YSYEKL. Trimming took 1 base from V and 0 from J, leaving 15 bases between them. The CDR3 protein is CASSQATSGPANYGYTF. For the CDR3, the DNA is TGCGCCAGCAGCCAAGCCACCTCAGGGCCCGCTAACTATGGCTACACCTTC.

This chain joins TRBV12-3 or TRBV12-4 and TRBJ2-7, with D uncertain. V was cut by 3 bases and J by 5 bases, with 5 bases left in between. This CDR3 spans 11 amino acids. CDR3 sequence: CASSFGHEQYF. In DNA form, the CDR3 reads TGTGCCAGCAGTTTCGGCCACGAGCAGTACTTC.

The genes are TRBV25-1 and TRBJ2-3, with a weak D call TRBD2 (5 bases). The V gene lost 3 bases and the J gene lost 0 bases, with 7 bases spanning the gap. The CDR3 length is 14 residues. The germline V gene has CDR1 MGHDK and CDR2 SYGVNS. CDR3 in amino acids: CASSDSGSTDTQYF. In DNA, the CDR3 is TGTGCCAGCAGTGATTCGGGGAGCACAGATACGCAGTATTTT. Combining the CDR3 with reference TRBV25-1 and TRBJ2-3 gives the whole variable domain EADIYQTPRYLVIGTGKKITLECSQTMGHDKMYWYQQDPGMELHLIHYSYGVNSTEKGDLSSESTVSRIRTEHFPLTLESARPSHTSQYLCASSDSGSTDTQYFGPGTRLTVL.